This TCR beta chain derives from a study of blood T cell repertoires in COVID-19. As for the study in general: There were acute and convalescent COVID-19 samples, and they came from the United States, Italy and Spain. From T cells, B-cell-depleted T cells, or PBMCs came the material, which was cDNA or gDNA.

Libraries were prepared by immunoSEQ multiplex PCR; TCRdb keeps only in-frame clonotypes and omits some of them. Here the sample spans roughly 370,000 clones, just under 90% being singletons. Participant-reported clinical history was the basis for cohort assignment. Sequenced material: PBMCs or T cells enriched from blood (not recorded which). This receptor was obtained from a woman between 50 and 59 years old who had recovered from COVID-19.

The CDR3 sequence: CARSPGRGNGYTF. CDR3 coding DNA: TGTGCCAGAAGCCCCGGGAGGGGCAATGGCTACACCTTC. The rearrangement joins TRBV5-3 to TRBJ1-2; tentative D call: TRBD1 (5 bases). TRBV5-3 is designated an ORF whose function remains uncertain. The V gene lost 4 bases and the J gene lost 6 bases, with 13 bases spanning the gap. The CDR3 consists of 13 residues.